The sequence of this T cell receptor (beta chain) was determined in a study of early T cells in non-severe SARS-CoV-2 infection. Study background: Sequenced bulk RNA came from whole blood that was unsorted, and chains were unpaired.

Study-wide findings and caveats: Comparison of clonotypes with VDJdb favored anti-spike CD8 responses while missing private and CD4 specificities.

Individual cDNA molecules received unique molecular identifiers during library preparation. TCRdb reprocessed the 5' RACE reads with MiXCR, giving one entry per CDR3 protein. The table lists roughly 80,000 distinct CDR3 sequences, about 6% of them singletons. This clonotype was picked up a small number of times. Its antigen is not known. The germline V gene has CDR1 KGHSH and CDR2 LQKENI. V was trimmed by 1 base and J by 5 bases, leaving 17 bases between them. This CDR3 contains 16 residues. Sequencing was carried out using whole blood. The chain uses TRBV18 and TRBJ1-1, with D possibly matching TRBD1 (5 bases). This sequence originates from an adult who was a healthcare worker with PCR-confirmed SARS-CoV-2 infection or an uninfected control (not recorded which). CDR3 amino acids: CASSPQLVGKGTEAFF. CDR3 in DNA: TGTGCCAGCTCACCACAGTTAGTGGGTAAGGGGACTGAAGCTTTCTTT.